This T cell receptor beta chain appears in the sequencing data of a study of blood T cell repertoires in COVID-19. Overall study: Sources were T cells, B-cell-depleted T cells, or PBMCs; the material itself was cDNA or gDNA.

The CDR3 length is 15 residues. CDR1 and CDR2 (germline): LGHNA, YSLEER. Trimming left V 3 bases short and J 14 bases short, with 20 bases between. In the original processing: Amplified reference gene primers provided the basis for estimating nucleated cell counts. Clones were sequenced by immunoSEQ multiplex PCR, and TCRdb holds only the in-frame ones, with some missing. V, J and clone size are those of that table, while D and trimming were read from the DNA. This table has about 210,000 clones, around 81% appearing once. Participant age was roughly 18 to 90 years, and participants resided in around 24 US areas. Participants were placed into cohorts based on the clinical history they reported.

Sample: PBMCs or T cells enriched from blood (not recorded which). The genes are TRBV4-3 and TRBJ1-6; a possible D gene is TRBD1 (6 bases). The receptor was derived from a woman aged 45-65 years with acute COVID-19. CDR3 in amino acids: CASSQEFLDSPALHF. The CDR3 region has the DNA TGCGCCAGCAGCCAGGAATTTCTGGACAGCCCGGCCCTCCACTTT.